The sequence of this TCR beta chain was determined in a study of OX40 agonist ivuxolimab in advanced cancers. Background on the study: Partial responses were recorded for three patients, including one with hepatocellular carcinoma and two with cutaneous melanoma.

As for this clone: Its antigen is currently unknown.

V was pared by 3 bases and J by 3 bases, with 11 bases of the junction left unmatched. The CDR3 spans 16 residues. Germline V lookup: CDR1 MDHEN, CDR2 SYDVKM. Study results and caveats: On average, a greater number of expanded clones characterised CD8+ T cells relative to CD4+. The authors also found low normalized T-cell clonal expansion in some nonresponders.

The method was immunoSEQ multiplex PCR; TCRdb's version includes in-frame clones alone and lacks a portion of them. The table has about 120,000 clones, just under 95% seen once. The source of this sequence is an adult with an advanced solid tumor such as melanoma, head and neck, liver or kidney cancer. This material consisted of CD4+ or CD8+ T cells sorted from blood, taken in a trial of the OX40 agonist ivuxolimab. The V gene is TRBV28, the J gene TRBJ2-7; 7 bases align to TRBD1. This CDR3 reads CASSFPRDSPYYEQYF. The CDR3 DNA follows: TGTGCCAGCAGTTTCCCCAGGGACAGCCCTTACTACGAGCAGTACTTC. The variable domain in full, with the rest retrieved from reference TRBV28 and TRBJ2-7, is DVKVTQSSRYLVKRTGEKVFLECVQDMDHENMFWYRQDPGLGLRLIYFSYDVKMKEKGDIPEGYSVSREKKERFSLILESASTNQTSMYLCASSFPRDSPYYEQYFGPGTRLTVT.